Described below is a single T cell receptor beta chain sequence and its context. Its matching antigen is unknown. Trimming removed 1 base at V and 6 bases at J, with 16 bases between. Germline V gene sequence: CDR1 SGHRS, CDR2 YFSETQ. This CDR3 is 15 amino acids long. This sample is drawn from a study of T-cell memory formation after mild COVID-19. Study-wide results and limits: The finding that pre-infection memory included some responding clones suggested that cross-reactive memory joined.

TCRdb re-called the 5' RACE reads with MiXCR, one entry per CDR3 protein. Here the sample spans 380,000 or so distinct CDR3 sequences, approximately 15% being singletons. The sample was PBMCs or a T cell subset sorted from them (not recorded which). The receptor was isolated from a man aged 18 to 29 who had mild COVID-19 (a few samples of this study predate the infection). Cell type and time point are not known. The chain couples TRBV5-1 to TRBJ1-2; tentatively, D is TRBD1 (5 bases). As DNA, the CDR3 is TGCGCCAGCAGCTTGCCTTTAGGGGCTTCGGATGGCTACACCTTC. It translates to CASSLPLGASDGYTF.